Below are 6 T cell receptor beta chains sequenced from a single sample in a study of shared clonotypes between healthy human individuals. Libraries were prepared by immunoSEQ multiplex PCR; TCRdb keeps only in-frame clonotypes and omits some of them. Altogether roughly 500,000 clones are present, about 96% being singletons, with the ten largest covering 0.06%. The source material was naive CD4+ T cells sorted from blood. Subset specified: CD45RA+ positively selected. These receptors were collected from a woman younger than 45 in good health.

The V and J genes are TRBV5-1 and TRBJ2-7; no clear D gene. Germline V gene sequence: CDR1 SGHRS, CDR2 YFSETQ. The ends were cut back, 0 bases at V and 6 bases at J, with 7 bases in the middle. This CDR3 is 12 amino acids long. The CDR3 DNA is TGCGCCAGCAGCTTGGTTGGTCCCGAGCAGTACTTC. Encoded protein: CASSLVGPEQYF.

To note about this clone: Other DNA sequences in this specimen translate into the identical CDR3. The chain joins TRBV5-1 to TRBJ1-2, with TRBD1 matching 9 bases. This CDR3 spans 14 amino acids. The germline V gene has CDR1 SGHRS and CDR2 YFSETQ. The ends lost 4 bases at V and 8 bases at J; junction bases unmatched: 9. The CDR3 DNA follows: TGCGCCAGCAGCCCGGGTACAGGGGGCGAGGGCTACACCTTC. Translation: CASSPGTGGEGYTF.

V usage is TRBV5-4 and J usage is TRBJ1-5; D may be TRBD1 (6 bases). CDR1 and CDR2 (germline): SGHNT, YYREEE (reference sequence). Trimming took off 0 bases at V and 5 bases at J, with 15 bases between the two ends. The CDR3 spans 16 residues. The CDR3 DNA follows: TGTGCCAGCAGCTTGGCCCAACGGGGGCGAGATCAGCCCCAGCATTTT. Amino acid sequence: CASSLAQRGRDQPQHF.

As concerns this clone: Other DNA variants within this sample encode the same CDR3. The rearrangement joins TRBV6-5 to TRBJ1-4; 8 nucleotides match TRBD1. The CDR3 runs 12 residues. V lost 6 bases and J lost 8; bases outside the gene matches: 2. Germline V gene sequence: CDR1 MNHEY, CDR2 SVGAGI. The CDR3 DNA follows: TGTGCCAGCAGCCGGGACAGGGAAAAACTGTTTTTT. Protein sequence: CASSRDREKLFF.

The rearrangement uses TRBV18 and TRBJ2-2; 8 bases line up with TRBD1. The CDR3 spans 15 residues. The V gene's germline CDR1 is KGHSH and CDR2 LQKENI. The V and J ends lost 6 bases and 3 bases, in that order; junction bases with no gene match: 6. CDR3 in amino acids: CASSPDRGDTGELFF. DNA of the CDR3: TGTGCCAGCTCGCCCGACAGGGGAGACACCGGGGAGCTGTTTTTT.

The CDR3 sequence is CASSPLLTDNYGYTF. The DNA of the CDR3 is TGTGCCAGCTCACCACTCTTGACAGACAACTATGGCTACACCTTC. V and J are TRBV18 and TRBJ1-2; D possibly corresponds to TRBD1 (5 bases). Germline V CDR1 and CDR2: KGHSH, LQKENI. The CDR3 has 15 residues. V lost 1 base, J lost 2 bases, and 11 bases lay in between.